The rows below give T cell receptor beta chains drawn from one sample of a study of PD-1 blockade in classical Hodgkin lymphoma. This table comes from immunoSEQ multiplex PCR, and its TCRdb copy is limited to in-frame clones, with some not included. The table shows almost 85,000 clones, with approximately 91% occurring only once. The specimen comprised peripheral blood mononuclear cells (PBMCs), sampled at baseline. The origin of the receptors is a human donor with classical Hodgkin lymphoma. Each CDR3 is given with its conserved first and last residue. D genes are given only for firm matches. Not every row has a clone size; where given, it reads once, few, many or a size class.

TGTGCCAGCAGCCGTGCCGGGACAGGGTTCTACGAGCAGTACTTC,CASSRAGTGFYEQYF,TRBD1,TRBV7-9,NA,TRBJ2-7
TGTGCCAGCAGTTACGGCGGGGCCCCTACCACAGATACGCAGTATTTT,CASSYGGAPTTDTQYF,NA,TRBV6-6,NA,TRBJ2-3
TGTGCCAGCAGGCAACTCAGCTCCTACGAGCAGTACTTC,CASRQLSSYEQYF,NA,TRBV6-5,NA,TRBJ2-7
TGTGCCAGCAGTCAGAGGAGGTATGGGGGGAGCACAGATACGCAGTATTTT,CASSQRRYGGSTDTQYF,NA,TRBV28,NA,TRBJ2-3
TGCAGCGTTGAAGAGGCTACAGGGAGGGGAACAGATACGCAGTATTTT,CSVEEATGRGTDTQYF,NA,TRBV29-1,NA,TRBJ2-3
TGTGCCAGCAGTTCACGACCGTCCTCGCTAGCGGGAGCGGAGACCCAGTACTTC,CASSSRPSSLAGAETQYF,TRBD2,TRBV27,NA,TRBJ2-5
TGTGCCAGCAGCTTAGCGGCGACTGAGGGTGGCTACACCTTC,CASSLAATEGGYTF,NA,TRBV7-9,medium-sized,TRBJ1-2
TGTGCCAGCAGAACCGCGGGAGGGCTGTTAACTTTCTCGAAGACCCAGTACTTC,CASRTAGGLLTFSKTQYF,TRBD2,TRBV5-8,NA,TRBJ2-5
TGCGCCAGCAGTGAGTCACCCGGGAGAGACAACGAGCAGTACTTC,CASSESPGRDNEQYF,NA,TRBV10-1,once,TRBJ2-7
TGCGCCAGCAGCTCCCATCAGGGGCCGCGGGGCTACACCTTC,CASSSHQGPRGYTF,NA,TRBV5-1,few,TRBJ1-2
TGTGCCACCAGCCCGGACAGGTTTGACTATGGCTACACCTTC,CATSPDRFDYGYTF,TRBD1,TRBV15,NA,TRBJ1-2
TGTGCCTGGAGTCTAGAAAACCCGGGACCGAATGAAAAACTGTTTTTT,CAWSLENPGPNEKLFF,NA,TRBV30,NA,TRBJ1-4
TGTGCCAGCAGCCCTAATACGGGGGGTTCAGCTGGCTACACCTTC,CASSPNTGGSAGYTF,NA,TRBV9,NA,TRBJ1-2
TGTGCCAGCAGTTTTAGGAGGGACAGGGCCTATGGCTACACCTTC,CASSFRRDRAYGYTF,TRBD1,TRBV27,NA,TRBJ1-2
TGTGCCAGCAGCCGCCTAACTAGCGGGAGGGCCTCCTACGAGCAGTACTTC,CASSRLTSGRASYEQYF,TRBD2,TRBV5-6,NA,TRBJ2-7
TGCGCCAGCAACTTGGGGGGCAGGGAGACCCAGTACTTC,CASNLGGRETQYF,NA,TRBV10-2,NA,TRBJ2-5
TGTGCCGCAAGATCTGAGCAGTACTTC,CAARSEQYF,NA,TRBV6-7,NA,TRBJ2-7
TGCGCCAGCAGCCAAGATACGTCGGGAGGGGGGGATGAGCAGTTCTTC,CASSQDTSGGGDEQFF,TRBD2,TRBV4-3,NA,TRBJ2-1
TGTGCCTGGAGTGAAAGACAGGGACGCCAGCGGTACTTC,CAWSERQGRQRYF,TRBD1,TRBV30,NA,TRBJ2-7
TGTGCCAGCAGCCCTCCATACAACATGAACACTGAAGCTTTCTTT,CASSPPYNMNTEAFF,NA,TRBV7-2,NA,TRBJ1-1
TGTGCTAGCAGCTTAGGCGCGGGATTCTCCTACGAGCAGTACTTC,CASSLGAGFSYEQYF,NA,TRBV7-7,NA,TRBJ2-7
TGTGCCAGCAGCCCCCCTTTTGGACGGCTCTCTGGAAACACCATATATTTT,CASSPPFGRLSGNTIYF,NA,TRBV7-2,NA,TRBJ1-3
TGTGCCAGCAGCCGACTCGGAGGGGGAACCTACGAGCAGTACTTC,CASSRLGGGTYEQYF,NA,TRBV27,NA,TRBJ2-7
TGTGCCAGCAGCTTGGACAGGGCGGGAGAGCTGTTTTTT,CASSLDRAGELFF,NA,TRBV5-6,NA,TRBJ2-2
TGTGCCTGGACAGGCCCGGGACAGGGAGGTCCCCACGAGCAGTACTTC,CAWTGPGQGGPHEQYF,TRBD1,TRBV30,NA,TRBJ2-7
TGTGCCAGCTCACCGGGTCCCACAGATACGCAGTATTTT,CASSPGPTDTQYF,NA,TRBV18,NA,TRBJ2-3
TGCGCCAGCAGCTCTCAGACAGGTCGGGAGACCCAGTACTTC,CASSSQTGRETQYF,NA,TRBV5-1,NA,TRBJ2-5
TGTGCCAGCAGCTCACTAGCGGGAGGAATAAACGAGCAGTACTTC,CASSSLAGGINEQYF,TRBD2,TRBV7-2,NA,TRBJ2-7
TGTGCCAGCAGCCGGGGACAGATGAACACTGAAGCTTTCTTT,CASSRGQMNTEAFF,TRBD1,TRBV7-9,NA,TRBJ1-1
TGCGCCAGCAGTTTGTTTAACAGGGGCGCCTTAACCTACGAGCAGTACTTC,CASSLFNRGALTYEQYF,TRBD1,TRBV5-1,once,TRBJ2-7
TGTGCCAGCAGCTTAAGTGGAGACTCTGGAAACACCATATATTTT,CASSLSGDSGNTIYF,NA,TRBV13,NA,TRBJ1-3
TGTGCCATCAGTGAGGGGGTCGAGACGCAGCCCCAGCATTTT,CAISEGVETQPQHF,NA,TRBV10-3,NA,TRBJ1-5
TGTGCCAGTAGTTACACTAGCGGGGGACGCTACGAGCAGTACTTC,CASSYTSGGRYEQYF,TRBD2,TRBV19,NA,TRBJ2-7
TGTGCCAGCAGCTTAGGCCAGGGGGGACTATTCTCCTACGAGCAGTACTTC,CASSLGQGGLFSYEQYF,NA,TRBV11-2,NA,TRBJ2-7
TGTGCCAGCAGCCCACCGGGACTTAACACAGATACGCAGTATTTT,CASSPPGLNTDTQYF,NA,TRBV7-9,NA,TRBJ2-3
TGCGCCAGCAGCCCGGAGGCAGGGGGCCCCTACAATGAGCAGTTCTTC,CASSPEAGGPYNEQFF,TRBD1,TRBV5-1,NA,TRBJ2-1
TGTGCCAGTAGCCGACTTAAACTAAGGGACAGGATCACCGGGGAGCTGTTTTTT,CASSRLKLRDRITGELFF,TRBD1,TRBV19,NA,TRBJ2-2
TGTGCCAGCAGCCGGGACAGGGGCCAAGAGACCCAGTACTTC,CASSRDRGQETQYF,TRBD1,TRBV2,NA,TRBJ2-5
TGTGCCAGCAGCCCCACGGGGGGAAACATTCAGTACTTC,CASSPTGGNIQYF,TRBD2,TRBV7-6,NA,TRBJ2-4
TGCAGCGTTCTCCCGGAGTACAATGAGCAGTTCTTC,CSVLPEYNEQFF,NA,TRBV29-1,few,TRBJ2-1
TGTGCCTGGAGTGTAAGGTCGGCTACCTACAATGAGCAGTTCTTC,CAWSVRSATYNEQFF,NA,TRBV30,NA,TRBJ2-1
TGTGCCAGCAGCCTCTACAATGAGCAGTTCTTC,CASSLYNEQFF,NA,TRBV6-5,NA,TRBJ2-1
TGTGCCAGCAGCTTCCGAGGGGGGCTTACTTCTGGAAACACCATATATTTT,CASSFRGGLTSGNTIYF,NA,TRBV7-2,NA,TRBJ1-3
TGTGCCAGCAGCAACCCGGGACAGGGGTCATTCTATGGCTACACCTTC,CASSNPGQGSFYGYTF,TRBD1,TRBV4-2,NA,TRBJ1-2
TGTGCCAGCAGTTTTGCTAGCGGGGTCTACAATGAGCAGTTCTTC,CASSFASGVYNEQFF,TRBD2,TRBV28,NA,TRBJ2-1
TGCAGCGTCGGAGAGGAGACCCAGTACTTC,CSVGEETQYF,NA,TRBV29-1,NA,TRBJ2-5
TGTGCCAGCAGCTTCCAGGGCGGGCCCTACGAGCAGTACTTC,CASSFQGGPYEQYF,NA,TRBV5-4,NA,TRBJ2-7
TGTGCCTGGAGTTTCCAACTGGGGGGGGACCAGCCCCAGCATTTT,CAWSFQLGGDQPQHF,NA,TRBV30,NA,TRBJ1-5
TGTGCCAGCAGCTTACTAGAAACCTACGAGCAGTACTTC,CASSLLETYEQYF,NA,TRBV7-2,NA,TRBJ2-7
TGTGCCAGCTCACCGAGGCCCGGGGAGCTGTTTTTT,CASSPRPGELFF,NA,TRBV18,NA,TRBJ2-2